This T cell receptor (beta chain) was sequenced during a study of CD8+CD57+ T cells in acquired aplastic anemia (dated by TCRdb to the late 2010s). Background on the whole study: DNA extracted from sorted CD4+ and CD8+ cells had a mean of approximately 3.3 ug, with a range of about 0.18 to 27.4 ug. CD8+CD57+ expansion was defined as a frequency above the mean frequency observed in healthy subjects. Summary of the overall study and its limitations: Patients and healthy controls showed no significant difference in CD8+ Simpson's diversity (P=0.060). Twenty-nine CD8+ CDR3 sequences were found to be shared between patients and controls, but these sequences appeared to be highly expressed in patients and within the immunodominant clones of the patients.

Genomic DNA served as template for TCR beta VDJ combination and CDR3 sequence profiling. An Illumina HiSeq 2000 was the platform used for TCR repertoire sequencing. The published analysis was carried out like this. Repertoire assessment relied on Simpson's diversity index, CDR3 size and DJ length profiles, and TRBV/TRBJ rearrangement plots. Whichever DNA sequence was most abundant in the deep sequencing data was defined as the immunodominant clone. CDR3 amino acid sequences were checked for sharing between subjects and were compared against published repertoires and the VDJdb database. Starting from the raw public reads, TCRdb applied fastp trimming at Q25, assembled clones with MiXCR and retained in-frame beta chains. Each CDR3 protein gets just one entry, which takes the most common genes and DNA from the rows behind it. TCRdb's processing, not the authors', yielded these V and J calls. Across this sample there are about half a million distinct CDR3 sequences, with roughly 34% seen only once. The ten most abundant clones make up approximately 0.82% of the sample.

The CDR3, cysteine through phenylalanine, is 15 amino acids long. The retained sequence is limited to the CDR3, 45 bases, with the frame set at the first base. The germline V gene encodes CDR1 DFQATT and CDR2 SNEGSKA (reference sequence). V lost 0 bases and J lost 0 bases; the stretch between them is 10 bases long. Patients chosen for sequencing had shown expansion of CD8+CD57+ cells by flow cytometry. All patients had severe acquired aplastic anemia diagnosed by International Study of Aplastic Anemia and Agranulocytosis and Camitta criteria. No patient had received any therapy when blood was sampled. The study deep-sequenced TCR repertoires of sorted CD4+ and CD8+ blood T cells from severe aplastic anemia patients and healthy subjects. Patients were enrolled in the USA under clinicaltrials.gov protocols 00001620, 01623167, 00001397, 00071045, 00081523 and 00961064. Ficoll-Paque density gradient centrifugation was used to isolate peripheral blood mononuclear cells. CD4+ and CD8+ T cells were sorted by FACS or magnetic beads before DNA extraction.

This clonotype was observed a handful of times. It has no known antigen specificity. Per-nucleotide qualities are absent, and no much larger clonotype sits a single base away. This receptor chain uses TRBV20-1 and TRBJ2-3; a weak D assignment points to TRBD2 (5 bases agree). This receptor was identified in a human donor with aplastic anemia. The sequenced sample was sorted CD4+, CD8+, or CD8+CD57+ T cells (not recorded which) from PBMCs. The nucleotide sequence reads TGCAGTGCTAGAGACAGTAGCGTGAGCACAGATACGCAGTATTTT. Its product reads: CSARDSSVSTDTQYF.